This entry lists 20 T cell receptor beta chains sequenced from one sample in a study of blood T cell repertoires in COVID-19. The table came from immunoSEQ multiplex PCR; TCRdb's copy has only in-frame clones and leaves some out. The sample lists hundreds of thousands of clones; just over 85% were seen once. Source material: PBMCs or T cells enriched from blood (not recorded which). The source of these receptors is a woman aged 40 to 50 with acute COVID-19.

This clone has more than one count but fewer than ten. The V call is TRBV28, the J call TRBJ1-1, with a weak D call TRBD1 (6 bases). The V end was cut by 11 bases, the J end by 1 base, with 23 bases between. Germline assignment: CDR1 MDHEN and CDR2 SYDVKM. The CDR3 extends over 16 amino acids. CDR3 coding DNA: TGTGCCGTTCAGGGAACAGGGTTCTCAAAGAACACTGAAGCTTTCTTT. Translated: CAVQGTGFSKNTEAFF.

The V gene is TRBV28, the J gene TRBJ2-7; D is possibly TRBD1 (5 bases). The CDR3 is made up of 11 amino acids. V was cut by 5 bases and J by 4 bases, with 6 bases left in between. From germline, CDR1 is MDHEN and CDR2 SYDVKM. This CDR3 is CASSHRYEQYF. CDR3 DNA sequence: TGTGCCAGCAGTCACAGGTACGAGCAGTACTTC.

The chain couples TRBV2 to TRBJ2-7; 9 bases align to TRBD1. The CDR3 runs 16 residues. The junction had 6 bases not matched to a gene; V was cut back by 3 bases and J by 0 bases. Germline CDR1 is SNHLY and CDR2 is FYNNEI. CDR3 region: CASSDPGQGLSYEQYF. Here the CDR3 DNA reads TGTGCCAGCAGTGATCCGGGACAGGGCCTCTCCTACGAGCAGTACTTC.

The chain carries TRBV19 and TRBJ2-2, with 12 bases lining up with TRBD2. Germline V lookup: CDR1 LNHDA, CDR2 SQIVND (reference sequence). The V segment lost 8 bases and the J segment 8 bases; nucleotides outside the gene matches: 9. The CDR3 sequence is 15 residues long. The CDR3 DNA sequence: TGTGCCAGTGTACAAAGACTAGCGGGAGTTGGGGAGCTGTTTTTT. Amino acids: CASVQRLAGVGELFF.

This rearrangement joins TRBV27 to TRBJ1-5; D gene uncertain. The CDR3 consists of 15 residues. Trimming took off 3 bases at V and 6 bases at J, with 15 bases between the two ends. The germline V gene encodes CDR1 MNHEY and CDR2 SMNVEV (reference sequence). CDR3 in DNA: TGTGCCAGCAGTTTTGGTGCGGGGTCGGTTCAGCCCCAGCATTTT. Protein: CASSFGAGSVQPQHF.

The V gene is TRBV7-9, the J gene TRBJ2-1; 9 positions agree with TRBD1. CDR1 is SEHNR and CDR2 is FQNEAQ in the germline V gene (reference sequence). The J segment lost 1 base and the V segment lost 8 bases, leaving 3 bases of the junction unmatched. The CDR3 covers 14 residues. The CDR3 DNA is TGTGCCAGCGGGGGGACAGGGTCCTACAATGAGCAGTTCTTC. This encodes CASGGTGSYNEQFF.

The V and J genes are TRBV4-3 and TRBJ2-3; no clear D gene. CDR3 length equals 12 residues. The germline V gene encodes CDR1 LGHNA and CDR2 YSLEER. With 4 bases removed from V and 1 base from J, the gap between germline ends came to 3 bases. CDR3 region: CASSPGTDTQYF. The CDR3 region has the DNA TGCGCCAGCAGCCCGGGCACAGATACGCAGTATTTT.

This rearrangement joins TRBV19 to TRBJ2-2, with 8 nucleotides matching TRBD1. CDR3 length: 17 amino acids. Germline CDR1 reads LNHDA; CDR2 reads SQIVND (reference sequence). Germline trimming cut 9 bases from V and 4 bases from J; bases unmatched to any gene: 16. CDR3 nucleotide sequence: TGTGCCAGCTCTGGGGCCCGCAGGGGGCGCGGCACCGGGGAGCTGTTTTTT. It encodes CASSGARRGRGTGELFF.

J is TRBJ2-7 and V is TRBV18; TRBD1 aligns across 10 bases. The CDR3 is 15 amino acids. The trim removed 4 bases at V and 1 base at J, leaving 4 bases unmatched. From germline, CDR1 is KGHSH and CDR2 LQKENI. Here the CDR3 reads CASSRPGQGSYEQYF. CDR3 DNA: TGTGCCAGCTCACGACCGGGACAGGGGTCCTACGAGCAGTACTTC.

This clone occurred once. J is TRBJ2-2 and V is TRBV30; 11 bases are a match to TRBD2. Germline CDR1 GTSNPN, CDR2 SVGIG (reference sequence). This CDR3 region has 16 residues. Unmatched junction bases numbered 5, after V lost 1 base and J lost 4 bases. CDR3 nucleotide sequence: TGTGCCTGGAGTGGACTAGCGGGATCTTCCACCGGGGAGCTGTTTTTT. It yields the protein CAWSGLAGSSTGELFF.

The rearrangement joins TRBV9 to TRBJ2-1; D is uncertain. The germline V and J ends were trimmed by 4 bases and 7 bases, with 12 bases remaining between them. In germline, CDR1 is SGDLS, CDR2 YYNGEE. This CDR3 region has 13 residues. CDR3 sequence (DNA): TGTGCCAGCAGCACCTCGTCCGGGAATGAGCAGTTCTTC. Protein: CASSTSSGNEQFF.

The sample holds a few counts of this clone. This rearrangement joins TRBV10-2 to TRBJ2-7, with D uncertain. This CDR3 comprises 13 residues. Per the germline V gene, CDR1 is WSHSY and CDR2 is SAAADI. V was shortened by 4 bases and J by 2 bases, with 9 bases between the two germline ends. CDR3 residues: CASSVVPTYEQYF. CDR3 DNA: TGCGCCAGCAGTGTAGTCCCCACCTACGAGCAGTACTTC.

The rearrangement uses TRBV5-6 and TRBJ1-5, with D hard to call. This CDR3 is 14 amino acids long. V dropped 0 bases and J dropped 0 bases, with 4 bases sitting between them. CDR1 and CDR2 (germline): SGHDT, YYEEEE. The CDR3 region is CASSLEYSNQPQHF. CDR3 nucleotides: TGTGCCAGCAGCTTGGAATATAGCAATCAGCCCCAGCATTTT.

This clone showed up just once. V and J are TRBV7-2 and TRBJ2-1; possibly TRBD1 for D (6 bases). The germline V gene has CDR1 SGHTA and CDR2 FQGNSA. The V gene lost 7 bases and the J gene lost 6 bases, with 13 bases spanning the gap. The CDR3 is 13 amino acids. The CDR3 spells CASTPDSLNEQFF. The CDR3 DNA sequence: TGTGCCAGCACACCGGACAGTCTCAATGAGCAGTTCTTC. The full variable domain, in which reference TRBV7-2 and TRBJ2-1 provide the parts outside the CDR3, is GAGVSQSPSNKVTEKGKDVELRCDPISGHTALYWYRQSLGQGLEFLIYFQGNSAPDKSGLPSDRFSAERTGGSVSTLTIQRTQQEDSAVYLCASTPDSLNEQFFGPGTRLTVL.

In nucleotides, the CDR3 is TGCGCCAGCAGGTCCCTAGGTAATGAGCAGTTCTTC. Protein: CASRSLGNEQFF. The chain couples TRBV5-1 to TRBJ2-1, with unresolved D. The CDR3 contains 12 residues. Germline CDR1 reads SGHRS; CDR2 reads YFSETQ. V gave up 5 bases and J gave up 7 bases, with 10 bases separating them.

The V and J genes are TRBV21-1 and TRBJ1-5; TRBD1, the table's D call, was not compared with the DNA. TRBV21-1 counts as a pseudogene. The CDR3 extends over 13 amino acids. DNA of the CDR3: TGTGCCAGCAGCAAGACAGCCAATCAGCCCCAGCATTTT. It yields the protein CASSKTANQPQHF.

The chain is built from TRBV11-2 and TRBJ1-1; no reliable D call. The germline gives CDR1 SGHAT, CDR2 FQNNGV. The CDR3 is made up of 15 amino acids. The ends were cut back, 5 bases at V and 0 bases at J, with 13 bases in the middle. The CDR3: CASSGTGVVNTEAFF. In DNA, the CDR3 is TGTGCCAGCAGCGGCACGGGAGTAGTGAACACTGAAGCTTTCTTT.

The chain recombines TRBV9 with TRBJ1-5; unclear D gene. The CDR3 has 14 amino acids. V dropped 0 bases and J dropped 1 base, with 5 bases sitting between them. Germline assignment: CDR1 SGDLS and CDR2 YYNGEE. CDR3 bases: TGTGCCAGCAGCGTAGGCGGCAGCAATCAGCCCCAGCATTTT. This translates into CASSVGGSNQPQHF.

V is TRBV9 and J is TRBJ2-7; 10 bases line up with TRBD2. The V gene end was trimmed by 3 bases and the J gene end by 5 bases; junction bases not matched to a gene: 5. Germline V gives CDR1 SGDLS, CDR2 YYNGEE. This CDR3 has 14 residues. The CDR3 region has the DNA TGTGCCAGCAGCGCTAGCGGGAGTGCCGACGAGCAGTACTTC. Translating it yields CASSASGSADEQYF.

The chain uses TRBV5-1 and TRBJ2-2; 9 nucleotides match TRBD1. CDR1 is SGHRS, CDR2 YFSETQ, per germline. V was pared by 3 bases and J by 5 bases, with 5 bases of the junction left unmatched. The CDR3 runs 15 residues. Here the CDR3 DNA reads TGCGCCAGCAGCTGGGGACAGGGTGGTACCGGGGAGCTGTTTTTT. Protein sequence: CASSWGQGGTGELFF.